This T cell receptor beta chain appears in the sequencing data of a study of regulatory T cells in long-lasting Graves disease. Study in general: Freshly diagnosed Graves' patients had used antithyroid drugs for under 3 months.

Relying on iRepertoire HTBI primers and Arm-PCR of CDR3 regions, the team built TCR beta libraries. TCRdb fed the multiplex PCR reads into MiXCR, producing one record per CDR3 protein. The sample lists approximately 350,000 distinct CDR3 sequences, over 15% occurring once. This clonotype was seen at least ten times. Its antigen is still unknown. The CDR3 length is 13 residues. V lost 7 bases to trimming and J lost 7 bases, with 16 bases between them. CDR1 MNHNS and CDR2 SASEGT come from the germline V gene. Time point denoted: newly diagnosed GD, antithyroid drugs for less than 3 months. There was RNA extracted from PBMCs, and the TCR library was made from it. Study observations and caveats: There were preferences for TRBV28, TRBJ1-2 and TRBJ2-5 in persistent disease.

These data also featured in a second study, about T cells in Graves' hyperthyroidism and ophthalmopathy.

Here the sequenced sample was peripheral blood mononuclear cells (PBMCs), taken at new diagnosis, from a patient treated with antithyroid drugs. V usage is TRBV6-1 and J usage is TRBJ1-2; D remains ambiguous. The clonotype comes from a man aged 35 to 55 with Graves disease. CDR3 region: CASTQQGSLGYTF. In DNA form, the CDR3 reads TGTGCCAGCACCCAGCAAGGATCACTTGGCTACACCTTC.